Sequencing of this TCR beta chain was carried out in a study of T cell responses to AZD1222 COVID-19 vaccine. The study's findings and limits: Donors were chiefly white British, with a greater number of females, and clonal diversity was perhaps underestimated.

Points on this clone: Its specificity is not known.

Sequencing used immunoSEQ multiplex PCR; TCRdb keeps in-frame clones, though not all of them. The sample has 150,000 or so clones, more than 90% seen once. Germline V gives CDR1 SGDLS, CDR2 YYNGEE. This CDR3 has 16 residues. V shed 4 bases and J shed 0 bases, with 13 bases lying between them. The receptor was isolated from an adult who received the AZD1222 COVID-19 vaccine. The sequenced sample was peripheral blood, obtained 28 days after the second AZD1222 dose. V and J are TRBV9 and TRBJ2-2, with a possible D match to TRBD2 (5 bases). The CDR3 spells CASSSRLRTNTGELFF. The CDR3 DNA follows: TGTGCCAGCAGCTCCCGACTAAGAACGAACACCGGGGAGCTGTTTTTT.